The 30 T cell receptor beta chains given below trace back to one sample, sequenced in a study of Graves' ophthalmopathy and Graves' hyperthyroidism (dated by TCRdb to 2017 to 2018). Sequencer: Illumina HiSeq 2000. For repertoire sequencing, TCR beta CDR3 regions were amplified from RNA transcripts. A first-round RT-PCR used HTBI primers with the Qiagen OneStep RT-PCR kit, followed by a second-round multiplex PCR, size selection and purification. The raw public reads went through TCRdb reprocessing: fastp at Q25, MiXCR clone calling, in-frame beta chains kept. Every CDR3 protein is listed once, alongside the most common genes and DNA of its rows. The sample table shows 350,000 to 400,000 distinct CDR3 sequences, and approximately 20% are seen once. The ten largest make up around 1.6% of the sample. The sequencing input was peripheral blood. These receptor sequences come from a woman between 18 and 30 years old with Graves' ophthalmopathy. Donor details come from another sample of the same person, matched by shared clones.

This clonotype was seen many times. V and J are TRBV10-1 and TRBJ1-1; 7 bases fit TRBD1. CDR3 length: 15 amino acids. The V gene end was trimmed by 2 bases and the J gene end by 4 bases; junction bases not matched to a gene: 7. From germline, CDR1 is WNHNN and CDR2 SYGVQD (reference sequence). This CDR3 reads CASSEEGATGTEAFF. The CDR3 DNA reads TGCGCCAGCAGTGAGGAGGGGGCCACGGGCACTGAAGCTTTCTTT.

This clonotype showed up many times. This chain links TRBV15 with TRBJ1-1; D unclear. From germline, CDR1 is LNHNV and CDR2 YYDKDF (reference sequence). The CDR3 is 15 residues long. V lost 1 base and J lost 0, with 9 bases in between. As DNA, the CDR3 is TGTGCCACCAGCAGAGGAGGAGGACTGAACACTGAAGCTTTCTTT. Its protein product is CATSRGGGLNTEAFF. Using reference TRBV15 and TRBJ1-1 for the parts outside the CDR3, the full variable domain is DAMVIQNPRYQVTQFGKPVTLSCSQTLNHNVMYWYQQKSSQAPKLLFHYYDKDFNNEADTPDNFQSRRPNTSFCFLDIRSPGLGDTAMYLCATSRGGGLNTEAFFGQGTRLTVV.

This clonotype was observed many times. This sequence joins TRBV6-1 and TRBJ1-5, with unresolved D. The V and J ends lost 5 bases and 1 base respectively, with 9 bases between them. CDR1 is MNHNS, CDR2 SASEGT, per germline. This CDR3 region has 14 residues. The CDR3 spells CASSKGRSNQPQHF. The CDR3 DNA is TGTGCCAGCAGTAAGGGCCGAAGCAATCAGCCCCAGCATTTT.

This clonotype was picked up a small number of times. The chain is built from TRBV7-9 and TRBJ1-5; D is ambiguous. CDR1 and CDR2 from the germline V gene are SEHNR and FQNEAQ (reference sequence). CDR3 size: 13 residues. The V and J ends lost 3 bases and 4 bases respectively, with 7 bases between them. The CDR3 bases are TGTGCCAGCAGCTTGGATGAGAATCAGCCCCAGCATTTT. Translation: CASSLDENQPQHF. Drawing the rest from reference TRBV7-9 and TRBJ1-5, the complete variable domain is DTGVSQNPRHKITKRGQNVTFRCDPISEHNRLYWYRQTLGQGPEFLTYFQNEAQLEKSRLLSDRFSAERPKGSFSTLEIQRTEQGDSAMYLCASSLDENQPQHFGDGTRLSIL.

At least ten counts were recorded for this clonotype. The chain carries TRBV2 and TRBJ1-5; the D gene is possibly TRBD1 (5 bases). V lost 4 bases, J lost 9 bases, and 16 bases lay in between. The CDR3 runs 14 residues. Germline V lookup: CDR1 SNHLY, CDR2 FYNNEI. The CDR3 loop reads CASSAGTAVRPQHF. The CDR3 bases are TGTGCCAGCAGTGCCGGGACTGCAGTTCGGCCCCAGCATTTT.

This clonotype was detected ten times or more. The chain recombines TRBV11-2 with TRBJ2-7, with D perhaps assigned TRBD1 or TRBD2 (5 bases each). Trimming removed 0 bases from V and 2 bases from J, with 17 bases in between. The CDR3 contains 17 residues. Germline CDR1 is SGHAT and CDR2 is FQNNGV. CDR3 sequence reads: CASSLDGTGSGPYEQYF. In DNA form, the CDR3 reads TGTGCCAGCAGCTTAGATGGGACGGGGTCGGGACCCTACGAGCAGTACTTC.

The chain combines TRBV7-8 with TRBJ2-4; D is tentatively TRBD1 or TRBD2 (7 bases each). CDR3 length: 17 amino acids. The germline V gene encodes CDR1 SGHVS and CDR2 FQNEAQ. Trimming took off 2 bases at V and 1 base at J, with 15 bases between the two ends. This chain's CDR3 is CASSLRAGGVAKNIQYF. The CDR3 DNA reads TGTGCCAGCAGCTTACGGGCAGGGGGGGTTGCCAAAAACATTCAGTACTTC.

The sample holds many counts of this clonotype. CDR3 amino acids: CASSPGTGGKTEAFF. The CDR3 coding sequence is TGTGCCAGCAGTCCAGGGACAGGGGGAAAGACTGAAGCTTTCTTT. The chain joins TRBV6-1 to TRBJ1-1; the match to TRBD1 covers 11 bases. V trimming: 5 bases; J trimming: 5 bases; junction bases outside the gene matches: 7. Germline V gene data show CDR1 as MNHNS and CDR2 as SASEGT. The CDR3 contains 15 residues.

This clonotype has a count of ten or more. This chain connects TRBV27 to TRBJ1-1; perhaps TRBD1 as D (6 bases). Germline V gene sequence: CDR1 MNHEY, CDR2 SMNVEV (reference sequence). V dropped 4 bases and J dropped 3 bases, with 18 bases sitting between them. CDR3 length: 16 amino acids. CDR3 in DNA: TGTGCCAGCAGTTCCGTCGGGGGGCTGAGGTACACTGAAGCTTTCTTT. Translated: CASSSVGGLRYTEAFF.

This clonotype was recorded many times. V is TRBV19 and J is TRBJ1-1; D might be TRBD1 (6 bases). Germline V gene sequence: CDR1 LNHDA, CDR2 SQIVND (reference sequence). The CDR3 runs 15 residues. V was pared by 4 bases and J by 0 bases, with 12 bases between. CDR3 protein: CASSTYREMNTEAFF. The CDR3 DNA sequence: TGTGCCAGTAGTACTTACAGGGAGATGAACACTGAAGCTTTCTTT.

This clonotype has at least ten counts. J is TRBJ1-1 and V is TRBV7-8; no definite D call. The CDR3 has 12 residues. The germline V and J ends were trimmed by 1 base and 5 bases, with 5 bases remaining between them. Germline assignment: CDR1 SGHVS and CDR2 FQNEAQ. CDR3 loop: CASSLEMTEAFF. CDR3 DNA: TGTGCCAGCAGCTTAGAAATGACTGAAGCTTTCTTT.

The chain has TRBV9 and TRBJ2-2; TRBD2 aligns across 11 bases. The CDR3 runs 18 residues. The V and J ends lost 4 bases and 7 bases, in that order; junction bases with no gene match: 15. Germline V gene sequence: CDR1 SGDLS, CDR2 YYNGEE. The CDR3 loop reads CASSSVRTSGSWGGELFF. The CDR3 DNA sequence: TGTGCCAGCAGCTCTGTCAGAACTAGCGGGAGTTGGGGCGGGGAGCTGTTTTTT.

V is TRBV6-5 and J is TRBJ2-5; a possible D gene is TRBD1 (6 bases). This CDR3 is 15 amino acids long. CDR1 is MNHEY, CDR2 SVGAGI, per germline. Trimming cost V 4 bases and J 1 base, with 13 bases left between them. In nucleotides, the CDR3 is TGTGCCAGCAGTTCCCTAGGGACACCCCAAGAGACCCAGTACTTC. As protein: CASSSLGTPQETQYF.

This clonotype was seen repeatedly, ten times or more. The chain combines TRBV30 with TRBJ2-7; D is uncertain. CDR3 length: 14 amino acids. Germline CDR1 GTSNPN, CDR2 SVGIG (reference sequence). Trimming shortened V by 5 bases and J by 0 bases, and 14 bases separated the two germline ends. This CDR3 is CAWVGADLSYEQYF. The CDR3, as DNA: TGTGCCTGGGTTGGCGCAGACCTCTCCTACGAGCAGTACTTC.

The rearrangement joins TRBV6-2 or TRBV6-3 to TRBJ2-5; 10 bases align to TRBD2. The CDR3 totals 14 residues. Trimming cost V 1 base and J 7 bases; bases outside gene matches: 3. Germline CDR1 is MNHEY and CDR2 is SVGEGT. CDR3 sequence reads: CASSYLAGGGTQYF. The CDR3 DNA is TGTGCCAGCAGTTACTTAGCGGGGGGCGGGACCCAGTACTTC.

This clonotype was recorded at least ten times. The J gene is TRBJ2-4, the V gene TRBV7-2; 9 nucleotides match TRBD2. The germline CDR1 and CDR2 sequences are SGHTA and FQGNSA. V was pared by 2 bases and J by 1 base, with 6 bases of the junction left unmatched. The CDR3 runs to 17 residues. CDR3 residues: CASSLSAGGAAKNIQYF. The CDR3 DNA sequence: TGTGCCAGCAGCTTAAGCGCGGGAGGGGCGGCCAAAAACATTCAGTACTTC. The full variable domain, its missing parts supplied by reference TRBV7-2 and TRBJ2-4, is GAGVSQSPSNKVTEKGKDVELRCDPISGHTALYWYRQSLGQGLEFLIYFQGNSAPDKSGLPSDRFSAERTGGSVSTLTIQRTQQEDSAVYLCASSLSAGGAAKNIQYFGAGTRLSVL.

This clonotype was counted ten times or more. J is TRBJ2-7 and V is TRBV12-3 or TRBV12-4; D tentatively reads TRBD1 or TRBD2 (5 bases each). V gave up 6 bases and J gave up 2 bases, with 8 bases separating them. The CDR3 has 12 residues. CDR3 DNA sequence: TGTGCCAGCAGGATGGGACCCTACGAGCAGTACTTC. It codes for CASRMGPYEQYF.

This clonotype occurred many times. The J gene is TRBJ2-7, the V gene TRBV27, with D perhaps TRBD1 (7 bases). V shed 8 bases and J shed 2 bases, with 13 bases lying between them. Germline V gene data show CDR1 as MNHEY and CDR2 as SMNVEV (reference sequence). CDR3 length: 13 residues. The CDR3 region has the DNA TGTGCCAGCGGGAGGACAGGTCCCTACGAGCAGTACTTC. This encodes CASGRTGPYEQYF.

The sample holds many counts of this clonotype. The chain has TRBV30 and TRBJ1-5; D is ambiguous. V was cut by 1 base and J by 2 bases, with 9 bases left in between. Germline values: CDR1 GTSNPN, CDR2 SVGIG (reference sequence). This CDR3 is built from 14 residues. Here the CDR3 DNA reads TGTGCCTGGAGTGCTTTGACGGGCAATCAGCCCCAGCATTTT. As protein: CAWSALTGNQPQHF. Filled out from reference TRBV30 and TRBJ1-5, the complete variable domain reads SQTIHQWPATLVQPVGSPLSLECTVEGTSNPNLYWYRQAAGRGLQLLFYSVGIGQISSEVPQNLSASRPQDRQFILSSKKLLLSDSGFYLCAWSALTGNQPQHFGDGTRLSIL.

This clonotype was counted ten times or more. This chain links TRBV10-2 with TRBJ2-7; weak D call: TRBD1 (6 bases). Trimming took 0 bases from V and 2 from J, leaving 23 bases between them. The CDR3 is 19 amino acids. CDR1 and CDR2 from the germline V gene are WSHSY and SAAADI. The CDR3 region is CASSESKDTFNPGAYEQYF. The CDR3, as DNA: TGCGCCAGCAGTGAGTCGAAGGACACCTTCAACCCAGGGGCCTACGAGCAGTACTTC.

This clonotype was observed at least ten times. V usage is TRBV6-2 or TRBV6-3 and J usage is TRBJ2-2; D not resolved. This CDR3 is built from 13 residues. The germline CDR1 and CDR2 sequences are MNHEY and SVGEGT. V lost 4 bases to trimming and J lost 5 bases, with 8 bases between them. The CDR3 DNA is TGTGCCAGCAGTTCAACTACTACCGGGGAGCTGTTTTTT. As protein: CASSSTTTGELFF.

Here the CDR3 reads CASTSGDNTSGYTF. CDR3 DNA: TGTGCCAGCACCTCGGGGGACAATACGTCTGGCTACACCTTC. This chain links TRBV6-1 with TRBJ1-2; possibly TRBD1 for D (6 bases). This CDR3 has 14 amino acids. Between the trimmed V and J ends, which lost 7 bases and 7 bases, there was a span of 19 bases. The germline V gene encodes CDR1 MNHNS and CDR2 SASEGT.

This clonotype has ten or more counts. The genes are TRBV12-3 or TRBV12-4 and TRBJ2-3; a possible D gene is TRBD2 (7 bases). V was pared by 5 bases and J by 5 bases, with 17 bases between. The CDR3 runs 15 residues. In nucleotides, the CDR3 is TGTGCCAGCAGTCCCCCGGCGGGGGCCCAAGATACGCAGTATTTT. This codes for CASSPPAGAQDTQYF.

V and J are TRBV6-2 or TRBV6-3 and TRBJ2-5; D might be TRBD1 or TRBD2, each matching 6 bases. The germline V and J ends were trimmed by 6 bases and 4 bases, with 15 bases remaining between them. CDR1 is MNHEY and CDR2 is SVGEGT in the germline V gene. The CDR3 covers 14 residues. CDR3 bases: TGTGCCAGCAGGTGGGGGGCAGAGGGAGAGACCCAGTACTTC. Translating gives CASRWGAEGETQYF.

This clonotype was observed at least ten times. CDR3: CASRGRGVEAFF. Written as DNA, the CDR3 is TGTGCCAGCAGGGGTCGGGGGGTTGAAGCTTTCTTT. The chain has TRBV12-3 or TRBV12-4 and TRBJ1-1, with a possible D match to TRBD1 (5 bases). This CDR3 is built from 12 residues. V gave up 6 bases and J gave up 7 bases, with 12 bases separating them.

This clonotype was recorded many times. The rearrangement joins TRBV11-2 to TRBJ2-7; D is uncertain. Germline-derived CDR1 and CDR2 are SGHAT and FQNNGV. With 0 bases removed from V and 7 bases from J, the gap between germline ends came to 10 bases. This CDR3 comprises 13 residues. The CDR3 DNA sequence: TGTGCCAGCAGCTTAGATCCTGCCGGGGAGCAGTACTTC. Translating it yields CASSLDPAGEQYF. The entire variable domain, with the rest obtained from reference TRBV11-2 and TRBJ2-7, is as follows: EAGVAQSPRYKIIEKRQSVAFWCNPISGHATLYWYQQILGQGPKLLIQFQNNGVVDDSQLPKDRFSAERLKGVDSTLKIQPAKLEDSAVYLCASSLDPAGEQYFGPGTRLTVT.

This clonotype has a count of ten or more. The V and J genes are TRBV20-1 and TRBJ2-5; TRBD1 matches at 9 bases. V lost 6 bases and J lost 5; bases outside the gene matches: 13. The CDR3 has 15 amino acids. Germline lookup yields CDR1 DFQATT and CDR2 SNEGSKA (reference sequence). The CDR3 sequence is CSAPGQGSLRETQYF. In nucleotides, the CDR3 is TGCAGTGCCCCGGGACAGGGATCCCTTCGGGAGACCCAGTACTTC.

This clonotype was detected ten times or more. The rearrangement uses TRBV24-1 and TRBJ1-5; D is undetermined. Trimming stripped 2 bases from V and 1 base from J, with 5 bases between. The CDR3 runs 14 residues. CDR1 KGHDR and CDR2 SFDVKD come from the germline V gene. CDR3 sequence: CATSDYGSNQPQHF. As DNA, the CDR3 is TGTGCCACCAGTGATTATGGGAGCAATCAGCCCCAGCATTTT.

This clonotype has at least ten counts. The rearrangement links TRBV11-2 to TRBJ2-5; possibly TRBD1 or TRBD2 for D (5 bases each). Per germline, CDR1 SGHAT and CDR2 FQNNGV. Trimming cost V 0 bases and J 7 bases, with 24 bases left between them. The CDR3 loop spans 18 amino acids. CDR3 DNA sequence: TGTGCCAGCAGCTTAGAGGCCGGGGTGGCAGGGAGAGGGAGGACCCAGTACTTC. Translation gives CASSLEAGVAGRGRTQYF.

With respect to this clonotype: Since a much larger clone is just one base distant, this may be a read error. The CDR3 here is CACSLAMFRGTRELFF. For the CDR3, the DNA is TGTGCCTGCAGCTTAGCTATGTTTCGGGGAACCAGGGAGCTGTTTTTT. The genes are TRBV7-2 and TRBJ2-2; D possibly corresponds to TRBD2 (5 bases). This CDR3 is built from 16 residues. Germline V gene data show CDR1 as SGHTA and CDR2 as FQGNSA.